This T cell receptor (beta chain) was found in a study of T-cell memory formation after mild COVID-19. Germline V gene lookup returns CDR1 SEHNR and CDR2 FQNEAQ (reference sequence). V gave up 5 bases and J gave up 4 bases, with 20 bases separating them. The CDR3 is 17 amino acids. TCR alpha and TCR beta cDNA libraries with sample barcodes and UMIs came from 5'RACE using constant-segment primers. TCRdb re-called the 5' RACE reads with MiXCR, one entry per CDR3 protein. Of about 620,000 distinct CDR3 sequences listed, 15% to 20% are singletons. Comment on this clonotype: Its antigen is undetermined.

Study-level findings and limits: SARS-CoV-2 specificity was not confirmed for second-wave clones peaking on day 37.

The source is an adult woman who had mild COVID-19 (a few samples of this study predate the infection). Cell type and time point are not known. Sequencing was carried out using PBMCs or a T cell subset sorted from them (not recorded which). The chain has TRBV7-9 and TRBJ2-2; the D is unclear. For the CDR3, the DNA is TGTGCCAGCAGCCCCACGGCCCATAAGCGAGGCACCGGGGAGCTGTTTTTT. This encodes CASSPTAHKRGTGELFF.